This T cell receptor beta chain was found in a study of cytomegalovirus exposure and HLA in healthy donors. Study outcomes and limitations: As a later analysis revealed, the rate of TCR association differed by HLA locus, with DRB1 most and HLA-C fewest. Most of the CMV-associated TCR beta chains (in a later analysis) appeared to be HLA-restricted. Across donors, sequencing depth was assumed by presence/absence analyses to be roughly uniform. Rarity characterized most TCR sequences, yet some public TCRs appeared in many donors.

The PCR contained 60 Vbeta and 13 Jbeta primers. The protocol was immunoSEQ multiplex PCR, while the TCRdb copy is restricted to in-frame clones and leaves out a portion. Of roughly 100,000 clones in the sample, about 70% were seen once. CDR3 length: 14 amino acids. The germline V gene has CDR1 LNHDA and CDR2 SQIVND (reference sequence). V lost 5 bases, J lost 0 bases, and 11 bases lay in between. To note about this clone: What it binds is unknown.

J is TRBJ2-7 and V is TRBV19; possible D gene TRBD2, 6 bases. This TCR was recovered from a boy between 10 and 17 years old in good health and CMV-seronegative. The specimen sequenced was PBMCs. This CDR3 is CASSLGLYSYEQYF. CDR3 DNA sequence: TGTGCCAGTAGTCTGGGACTCTACTCCTACGAGCAGTACTTC.